This T cell receptor (beta chain) was identified during a study of post-analysis software for immune sequencing data. On the study more broadly: Patients with relapsing-remitting, secondary progressive and progressive-relapsing multiple sclerosis courses were all represented. Study results and caveats: Samples from a shared batch, those prepared together, strongly co-clustered by F measure. Normalized Chao1 diversity was significantly lower in multiple sclerosis patients than in controls.

Unique-molecular-identifier-tagged TCR beta cDNA libraries were used. Researchers reported 400,000 to 550,000 cDNA molecules coming from about 1 to 10 million T cells. TCRdb re-called the PCR reads through MiXCR, storing one row per CDR3 protein. This sample has about 460,000 distinct CDR3 sequences, with approximately 45% found just once. This clonotype was counted between two and nine times. Its matching antigen is unknown. The source of this sequence is a girl aged 10 to 17 with multiple sclerosis. Source material: blood.

Written as DNA, the CDR3 is TGTGCCAGCAGCACCGGTGGCAGGGGCGAGCAGTACTTC. Protein: CASSTGGRGEQYF. This rearrangement joins TRBV7-3 to TRBJ2-7; TRBD1 might be the D (6 bases). CDR1 and CDR2 (germline): SGHTA, FQGTGA. The CDR3 consists of 13 residues. V was clipped by 5 bases and J by 6 bases, with 14 bases between them.